This T cell receptor beta chain was sequenced for a study of PD-L1 blockade in urothelial cancer (dated by TCRdb to the late 2010s). Regarding the complete study: Every patient began therapy at some point between 2013 and 2015 and was given atezolizumab 1,200 mg intravenously every 3 weeks. About 90% of the 29 patients were males with bladder-origin urothelial cancer, and about 60% of the 29 reported a prior smoking history. Patients had an ECOG performance status of 0 or 1 and had received between 0 and 3 prior chemotherapy regimens. Blood samples were analyzed 3 weeks after the start of treatment (second dose) and 6 weeks after the start of treatment. A median of about 140,000 T cells and some 84,000 unique TCRs was obtained from blood samples, and a median clonality of 0.080 was observed. The study was an exploratory multi-omic analysis of somatic, immune and clinical correlates of response to PD-L1 blockade with atezolizumab in urothelial cancer. Pretreatment tumor samples, along with matched peripheral blood serially collected before and after atezolizumab treatment, were subjected to TCR sequencing. Progression-free survival longer than 6 months counted as durable clinical benefit, and TCR features were additionally tested against both progression-free and overall survival. In the same patients, whole exome sequencing and RNA sequencing of pretreatment tumors were performed in addition to TCR sequencing. Durable clinical benefit was achieved by nine patients but not by the remaining 20. Some 30 patients had pretreatment blood TCR-seq, some 25 had at least one posttreatment blood collection, and some 25 had tumor TCR-seq.

The cohort included 25 to 35 patients with locally advanced or metastatic urothelial carcinoma who were treated at Memorial Sloan Kettering on a trial protocol. Peripheral blood mononuclear cells were collected pretreatment and during treatment, with between 1 and 8 total time points per patient. The Qiagen DNeasy Blood extraction kit was used to purify genomic DNA from total PBMCs and tumor samples. PBMCs were collected pretreatment and during treatment and were isolated and stored as previously described. Reading from cysteine to phenylalanine, the CDR3 counts 14 amino acids. CDR3 DNA only is kept here, 42 bases in frame from base 1. CDR1 MDHEN and CDR2 SYDVKM are derived from the germline V gene. V loses 3 bases, J loses 0 bases, and the germline ends lie 9 bases apart. Summary of the overall study and its limitations: Small sample size (n ≈ 29) and many exploratory analyses mean the results are intended to be hypothesis-generating. Among patients with durable benefit, tumor-associated TCR clones showed greater expansion in peripheral blood 3 weeks after treatment started (n ≈ 20, p = 0.022). Improved progression-free and overall survival was found to be associated with pretreatment peripheral blood TCR clonality below the median.

As concerns this clone: It has no known antigen specificity. The sample holds no much larger clone one base away, and base qualities are not on file.

Synthetic TCR analog templates were spiked into each PCR so that absolute template abundance could be estimated from read counts. The immunoSEQ assay was used to amplify TCRbeta CDR3 regions from genomic DNA with bias-controlled V and J gene primers. Rearranged TCRbeta segments were sequenced at approximately 20X coverage. The study's processing was this. Sequencing errors were corrected by clustering and CDR3s were annotated against IMGT to assign V, D and J genes. Downstream analyses used only productive TCRbeta rearrangements and left out out-of-frame or stop-codon sequences. Clonality was calculated as one minus the Shannon entropy normalized by the log of the number of unique productive sequences. Fisher's exact test with Benjamini-Hochberg correction, using a cutoff of adjusted p below 0.01, was how clones that differed between time points or between blood and tumor were identified. In its TCRdb copy, this immuneACCESS table keeps in-frame sequences only and misses some clones. Where compared with another copy, unresolved V genes explain less than half of these, and the others have no known cause. V and J calls plus clone size are reproduced from that table; the DNA served to infer D and trimming. The sample table records 100,000 or so clones; about nine tenths of these occur just once. The top ten clones comprise almost 0.95% of the sample.

The material was PBMCs, obtained around atezolizumab (anti-PD-L1) treatment. This sequence was found in a woman of 80 years or more with urothelial cancer. The rearrangement combines TRBV28 with TRBJ2-7; no D gene is confidently identified. The CDR3 protein is CASSFLSSSYEQYF. Read as DNA, the sequence is TGTGCCAGCAGTTTTTTGTCTTCCTCCTACGAGCAGTACTTC.